This T cell receptor beta chain was profiled in a study of PD-1 blockade in classical Hodgkin lymphoma. The junction had 3 bases not matched to a gene; V was cut back by 4 bases and J by 2 bases. Germline CDR1 reads SGDLS; CDR2 reads YYNGEE. This CDR3 spans 14 amino acids. Indicated time point: cycle 4 day 1 (C4D1), after less than seven weeks of nivolumab. In every patient, relapse followed autologous stem cell transplantation, while exposure to brentuximab vedotin differed. Profiling relied on immunoSEQ multiplex PCR, and the TCRdb table lists in-frame clones only, not all of them. The sample contains tens of thousands of clones, approximately 90% of which appear only once.

The receptor comes from a human donor with classical Hodgkin lymphoma. The chain combines TRBV9 with TRBJ2-7, with TRBD1 identical over 10 bases. Sequenced material: peripheral blood mononuclear cells (PBMCs), taken before the fourth cycle of nivolumab. CDR3 sequence reads: CASSKTGGPYEQYF. As DNA, the CDR3 is TGTGCCAGCAGCAAGACAGGGGGCCCCTACGAGCAGTACTTC.